This TCR beta chain was identified during a study of blood T cell repertoires in COVID-19. Study details: Acute and convalescent COVID-19 specimens originated in the United States, Italy and Spain. Sources were T cells, B-cell-depleted T cells, or PBMCs; the material itself was cDNA or gDNA.

Clones were read by immunoSEQ multiplex PCR, and TCRdb kept only the in-frame ones, dropping some. The table shows 250,000 to 350,000 clones, with around 86% occurring only once. This CDR3 spans 12 amino acids. The sequenced sample consisted of peripheral blood. The sequence came from a woman aged 25 to 39 with active or convalescent COVID-19. The rearrangement joins TRBV21-1 to TRBJ2-7; the table assigns TRBD2, which was not confirmed against the DNA. TRBV21-1 is reported as a pseudogene. The CDR3 region is CASSVGVGEQYF. The CDR3 DNA sequence: TGTGCCAGCAGTGTCGGGGTGGGCGAGCAGTACTTC.